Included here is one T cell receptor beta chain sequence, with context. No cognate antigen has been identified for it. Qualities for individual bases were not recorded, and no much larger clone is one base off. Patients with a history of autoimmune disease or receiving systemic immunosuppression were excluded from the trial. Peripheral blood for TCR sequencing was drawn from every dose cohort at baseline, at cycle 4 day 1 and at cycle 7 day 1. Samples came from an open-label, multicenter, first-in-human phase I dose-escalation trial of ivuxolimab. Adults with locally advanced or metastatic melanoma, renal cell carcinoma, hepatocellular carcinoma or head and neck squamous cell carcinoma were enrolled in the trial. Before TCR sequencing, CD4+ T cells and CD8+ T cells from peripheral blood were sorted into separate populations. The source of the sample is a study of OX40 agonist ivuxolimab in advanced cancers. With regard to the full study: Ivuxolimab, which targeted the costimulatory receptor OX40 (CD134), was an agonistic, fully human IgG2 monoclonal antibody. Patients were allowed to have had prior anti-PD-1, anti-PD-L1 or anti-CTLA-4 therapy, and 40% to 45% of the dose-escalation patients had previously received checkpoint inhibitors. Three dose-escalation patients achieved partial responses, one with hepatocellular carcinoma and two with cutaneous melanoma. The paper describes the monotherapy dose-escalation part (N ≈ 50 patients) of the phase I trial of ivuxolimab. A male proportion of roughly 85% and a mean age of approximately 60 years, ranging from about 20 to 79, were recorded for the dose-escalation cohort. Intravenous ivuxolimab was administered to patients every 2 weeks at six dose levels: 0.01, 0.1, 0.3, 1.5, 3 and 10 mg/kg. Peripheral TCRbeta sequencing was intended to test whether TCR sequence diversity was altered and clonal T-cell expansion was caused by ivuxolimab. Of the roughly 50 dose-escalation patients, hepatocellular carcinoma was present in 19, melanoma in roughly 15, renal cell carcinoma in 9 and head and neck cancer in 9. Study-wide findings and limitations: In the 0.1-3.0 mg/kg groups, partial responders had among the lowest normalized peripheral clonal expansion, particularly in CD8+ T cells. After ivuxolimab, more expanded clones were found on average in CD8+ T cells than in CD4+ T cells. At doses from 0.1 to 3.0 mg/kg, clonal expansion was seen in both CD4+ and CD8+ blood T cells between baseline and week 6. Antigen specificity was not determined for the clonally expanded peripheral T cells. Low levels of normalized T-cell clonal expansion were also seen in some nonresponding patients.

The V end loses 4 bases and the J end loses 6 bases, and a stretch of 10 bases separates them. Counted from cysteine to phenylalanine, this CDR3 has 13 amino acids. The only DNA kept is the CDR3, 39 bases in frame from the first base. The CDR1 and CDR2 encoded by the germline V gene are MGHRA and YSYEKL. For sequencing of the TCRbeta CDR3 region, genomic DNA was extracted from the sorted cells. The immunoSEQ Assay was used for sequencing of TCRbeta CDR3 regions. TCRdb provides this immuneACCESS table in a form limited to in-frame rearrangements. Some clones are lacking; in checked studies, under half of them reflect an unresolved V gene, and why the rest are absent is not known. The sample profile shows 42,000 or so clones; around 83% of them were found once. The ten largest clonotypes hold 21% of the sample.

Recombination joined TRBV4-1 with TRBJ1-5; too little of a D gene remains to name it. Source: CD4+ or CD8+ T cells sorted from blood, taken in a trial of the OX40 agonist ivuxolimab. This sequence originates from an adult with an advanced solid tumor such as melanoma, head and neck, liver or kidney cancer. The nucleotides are TGCGCCAGCAGCCGCGCTACCGGTCAGCCCCAGCATTTT. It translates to CASSRATGQPQHF.